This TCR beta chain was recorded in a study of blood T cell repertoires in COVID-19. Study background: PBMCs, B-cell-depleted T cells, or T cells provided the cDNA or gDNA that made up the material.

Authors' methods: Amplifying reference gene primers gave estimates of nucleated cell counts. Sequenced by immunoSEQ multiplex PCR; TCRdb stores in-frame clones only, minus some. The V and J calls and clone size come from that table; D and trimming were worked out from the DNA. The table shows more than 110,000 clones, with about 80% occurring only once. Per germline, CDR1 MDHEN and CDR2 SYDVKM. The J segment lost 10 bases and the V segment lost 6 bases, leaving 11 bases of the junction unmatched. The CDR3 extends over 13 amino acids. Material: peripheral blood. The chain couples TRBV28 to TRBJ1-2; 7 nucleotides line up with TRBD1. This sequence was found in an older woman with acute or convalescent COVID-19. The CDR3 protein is CASRVPGTVDYTF. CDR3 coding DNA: TGTGCCAGCAGGGTCCCCGGGACAGTGGACTACACCTTC.